The 7 T cell receptor beta chains below were found in one sample sequenced in a study of cytomegalovirus exposure and HLA in healthy donors. Both 60 Vbeta primers and 13 Jbeta primers went into the PCR. Measured with immunoSEQ multiplex PCR; TCRdb has only the in-frame clones, and not every one. The sample has 100,000 to 150,000 clones; around 75% are singletons. The material sequenced was PBMCs. The source of these receptors is a man in his 60s in good health and CMV-seropositive.

This rearrangement joins TRBV28 to TRBJ1-4; no clear D. The germline V and J ends were trimmed by 2 bases and 13 bases, with 11 bases remaining between them. CDR1 and CDR2 (germline): MDHEN, SYDVKM. The CDR3 runs to 12 residues. The chain's CDR3 is CASSLEAGRLFF. For the CDR3, the DNA is TGTGCCAGCAGTTTAGAAGCCGGGAGACTGTTTTTT.

V usage is TRBV6-5 and J usage is TRBJ1-2; tentatively, D is TRBD1 (5 bases). Germline CDR1 reads MNHEY; CDR2 reads SVGAGI. CDR3 size: 14 residues. Trimming removed 5 bases at V and 1 base at J, with 11 bases between. This CDR3 is CASSDLGVNYGYTF. The CDR3 DNA follows: TGTGCCAGCAGTGATTTAGGGGTTAACTATGGCTACACCTTC.

This chain joins TRBV2 and TRBJ2-3; tentatively, D is TRBD1 (5 bases). The CDR3 contains 12 residues. The germline V gene has CDR1 SNHLY and CDR2 FYNNEI. Between the trimmed V and J ends, which lost 6 bases and 1 base, there was a span of 5 bases. The CDR3 region has the DNA TGTGCCAGCAGCAGGGGCACAGATACGCAGTATTTT. Residues: CASSRGTDTQYF.

About this clone: The junction differs from germline at one of its ends, possibly a read error. This chain joins TRBV29-1 and TRBJ1-2, with D perhaps matching TRBD1 (6 bases). Per germline, CDR1 SQVTM and CDR2 ANQGSEA. The CDR3 loop spans 13 amino acids. The CDR3 region has the DNA TGCAGCGGGGGGGGCGCCACCGGGAGTGGCTACCCCTTC. Its protein product is CSGGGATGSGYPF.

The rearrangement links TRBV5-4 to TRBJ2-1, with 11 bases aligning to TRBD2. This CDR3 is 15 amino acids long. Germline assignment: CDR1 SGHNT and CDR2 YYREEE (reference sequence). After removal of 4 bases from V and 5 bases from J, the junction contained 5 bases not matched to a gene. The CDR3 nucleotides are TGTGCCAGCAGCCAGGGACTAGCGGCCAACAATGAGCAGTTCTTC. Protein sequence: CASSQGLAANNEQFF.

This clone was seen a single time. The chain employs TRBV5-6 and TRBJ2-5; 7 positions agree with TRBD2. CDR3 size: 14 residues. V shed 9 bases and J 6 bases; nucleotides not matched to a gene: 14. Germline V gives CDR1 SGHDT, CDR2 YYEEEE. The CDR3, as DNA: TGTGCCACCGGGGGGTGGGATAGACGGAAGACCCAGTACTTC. Translated: CATGGWDRRKTQYF.

The V and J genes are TRBV30 and TRBJ2-7; TRBD1 might be the D (6 bases). CDR1 GTSNPN and CDR2 SVGIG come from the germline V gene (reference sequence). The CDR3 has 13 amino acids. The V and J ends lost 2 bases and 6 bases respectively, with 14 bases between them. The CDR3 region is CAWSPHRESEQYF. The CDR3 DNA follows: TGTGCCTGGAGTCCCCACAGGGAAAGCGAGCAGTACTTC.